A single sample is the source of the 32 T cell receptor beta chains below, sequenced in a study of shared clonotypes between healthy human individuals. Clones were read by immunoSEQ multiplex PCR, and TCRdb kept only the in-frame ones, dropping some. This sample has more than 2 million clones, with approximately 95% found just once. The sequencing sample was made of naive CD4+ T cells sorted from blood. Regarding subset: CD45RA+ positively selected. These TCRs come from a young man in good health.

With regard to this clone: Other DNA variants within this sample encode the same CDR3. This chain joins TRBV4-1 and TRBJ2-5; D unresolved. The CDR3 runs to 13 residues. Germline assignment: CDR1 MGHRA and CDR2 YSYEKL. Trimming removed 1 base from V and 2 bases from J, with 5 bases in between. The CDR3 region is CASSQGRQETQYF. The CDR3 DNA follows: TGCGCCAGCAGCCAAGGGCGACAAGAGACCCAGTACTTC.

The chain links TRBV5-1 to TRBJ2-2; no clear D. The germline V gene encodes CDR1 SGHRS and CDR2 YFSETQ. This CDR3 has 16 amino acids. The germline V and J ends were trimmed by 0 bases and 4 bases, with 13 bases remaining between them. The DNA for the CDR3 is TGCGCCAGCAGCTTGGCCAGCCTAGGGTCCACCGGGGAGCTGTTTTTT. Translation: CASSLASLGSTGELFF.

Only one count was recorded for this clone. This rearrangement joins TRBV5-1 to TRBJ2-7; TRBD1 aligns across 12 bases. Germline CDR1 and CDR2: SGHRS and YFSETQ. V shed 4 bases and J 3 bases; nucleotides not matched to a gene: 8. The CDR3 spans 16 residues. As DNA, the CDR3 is TGCGCCAGCAGCGGAACCGGGACAGGGGGCTACTACGAGCAGTACTTC. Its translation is CASSGTGTGGYYEQYF.

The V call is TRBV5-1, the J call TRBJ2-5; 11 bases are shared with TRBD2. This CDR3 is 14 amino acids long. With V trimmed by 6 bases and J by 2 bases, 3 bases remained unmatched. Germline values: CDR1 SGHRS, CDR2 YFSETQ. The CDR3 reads CASKLAGAQETQYF. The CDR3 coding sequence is TGCGCCAGCAAACTAGCGGGGGCGCAAGAGACCCAGTACTTC.

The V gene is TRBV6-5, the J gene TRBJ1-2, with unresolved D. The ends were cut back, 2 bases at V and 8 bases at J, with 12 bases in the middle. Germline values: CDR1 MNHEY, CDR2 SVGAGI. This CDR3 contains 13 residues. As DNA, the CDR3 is TGTGCCAGCAGTTACGAGGGTATGGAGGGCTACACCTTC. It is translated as CASSYEGMEGYTF.

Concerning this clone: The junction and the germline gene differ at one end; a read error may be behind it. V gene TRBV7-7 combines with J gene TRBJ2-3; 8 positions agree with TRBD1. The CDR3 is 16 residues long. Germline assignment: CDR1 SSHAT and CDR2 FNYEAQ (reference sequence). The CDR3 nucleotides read TGTGCTAGCAGCTTAGGGGCAGGGGGCAAGGCTGATACGCAGTATTTT. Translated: CASSLGAGGKADTQYF.

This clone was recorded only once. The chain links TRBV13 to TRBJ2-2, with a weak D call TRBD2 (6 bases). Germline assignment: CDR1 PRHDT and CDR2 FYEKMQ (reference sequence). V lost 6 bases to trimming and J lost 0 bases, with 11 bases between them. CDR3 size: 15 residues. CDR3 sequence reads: CASSRGYANTGELFF. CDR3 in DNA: TGTGCCAGCAGTCGGGGGTACGCGAACACCGGGGAGCTGTTTTTT.

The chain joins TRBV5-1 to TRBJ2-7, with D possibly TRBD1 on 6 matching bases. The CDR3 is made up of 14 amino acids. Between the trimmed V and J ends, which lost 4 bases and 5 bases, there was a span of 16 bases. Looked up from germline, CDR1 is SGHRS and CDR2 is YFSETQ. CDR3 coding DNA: TGCGCCAGCAGCCCGGGTCTGGGGGCCAACGAGCAGTACTTC. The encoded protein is CASSPGLGANEQYF. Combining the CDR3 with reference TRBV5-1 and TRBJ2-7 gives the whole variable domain KAGVTQTPRYLIKTRGQQVTLSCSPISGHRSVSWYQQTPGQGLQFLFEYFSETQRNKGNFPGRFSGRQFSNSRSEMNVSTLELGDSALYLCASSPGLGANEQYFGPGTRLTVT.

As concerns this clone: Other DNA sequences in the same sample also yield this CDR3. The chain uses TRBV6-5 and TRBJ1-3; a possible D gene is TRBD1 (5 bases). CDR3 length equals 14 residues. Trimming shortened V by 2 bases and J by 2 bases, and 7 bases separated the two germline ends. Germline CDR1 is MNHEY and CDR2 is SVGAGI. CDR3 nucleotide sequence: TGTGCCAGCAGTTACGGAGGGGCTGGAAACACCATATATTTT. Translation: CASSYGGAGNTIYF.

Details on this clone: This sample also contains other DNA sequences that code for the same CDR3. CDR3 coding DNA: TGTGCCAGCAGTGTAGGGGCTGGAAACACCATATATTTT. It codes for CASSVGAGNTIYF. This chain joins TRBV2 and TRBJ1-3, with D possibly matching TRBD1 (5 bases). CDR1 and CDR2 from the germline V gene are SNHLY and FYNNEI. Deletions cut 4 bases from V and 2 bases from J, with 6 bases between. The CDR3 totals 13 residues.

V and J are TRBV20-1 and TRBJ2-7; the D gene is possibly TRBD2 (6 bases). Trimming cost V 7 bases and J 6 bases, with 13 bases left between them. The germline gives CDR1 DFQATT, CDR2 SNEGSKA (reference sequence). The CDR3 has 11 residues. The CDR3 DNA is TGCAGTGTCCCGACTAGTCGCGAGCAGTACTTC. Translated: CSVPTSREQYF.

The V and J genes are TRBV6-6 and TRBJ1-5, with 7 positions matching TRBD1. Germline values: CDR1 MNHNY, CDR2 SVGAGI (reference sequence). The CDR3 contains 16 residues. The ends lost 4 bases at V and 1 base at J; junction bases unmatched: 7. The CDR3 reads CASSSGGERSNQPQHF. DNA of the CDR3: TGTGCCAGCAGTTCAGGGGGTGAAAGGAGCAATCAGCCCCAGCATTTT.

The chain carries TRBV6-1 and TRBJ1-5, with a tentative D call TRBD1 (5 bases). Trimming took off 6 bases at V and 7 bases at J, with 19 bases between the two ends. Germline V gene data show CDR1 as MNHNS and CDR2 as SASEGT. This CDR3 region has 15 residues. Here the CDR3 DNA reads TGTGCCAGCAGCAGTCAGGGCCTCTCCGGACAGCCCCAGCATTTT. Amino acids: CASSSQGLSGQPQHF.

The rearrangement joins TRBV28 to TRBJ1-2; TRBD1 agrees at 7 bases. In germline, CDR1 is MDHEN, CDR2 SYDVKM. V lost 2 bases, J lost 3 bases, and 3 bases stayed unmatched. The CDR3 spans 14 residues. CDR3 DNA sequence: TGTGCCAGCAGTTTAGCCGACAGGGACTATGGCTACACCTTC. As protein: CASSLADRDYGYTF.

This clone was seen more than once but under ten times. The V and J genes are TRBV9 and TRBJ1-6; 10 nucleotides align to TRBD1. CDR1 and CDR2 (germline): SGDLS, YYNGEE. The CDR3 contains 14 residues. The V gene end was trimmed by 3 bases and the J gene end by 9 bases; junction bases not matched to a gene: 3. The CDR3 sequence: CASSAGDRGSPLHF. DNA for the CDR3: TGTGCCAGCAGCGCAGGGGACAGGGGTTCACCCCTCCACTTT.

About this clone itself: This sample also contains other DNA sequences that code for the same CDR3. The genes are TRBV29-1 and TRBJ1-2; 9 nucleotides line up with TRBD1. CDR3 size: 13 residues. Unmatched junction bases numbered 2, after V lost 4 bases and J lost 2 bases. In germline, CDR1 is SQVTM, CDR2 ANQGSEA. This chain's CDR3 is CSVGDRGNYGYTF. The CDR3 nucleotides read TGCAGCGTTGGAGACAGGGGGAACTATGGCTACACCTTC.

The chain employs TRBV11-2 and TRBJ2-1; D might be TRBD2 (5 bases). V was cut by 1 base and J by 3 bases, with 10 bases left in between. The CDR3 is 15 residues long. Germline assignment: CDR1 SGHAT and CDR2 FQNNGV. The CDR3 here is CASSLVVGVYNEQFF. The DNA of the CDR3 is TGTGCCAGCAGCTTAGTTGTCGGGGTCTACAATGAGCAGTTCTTC.

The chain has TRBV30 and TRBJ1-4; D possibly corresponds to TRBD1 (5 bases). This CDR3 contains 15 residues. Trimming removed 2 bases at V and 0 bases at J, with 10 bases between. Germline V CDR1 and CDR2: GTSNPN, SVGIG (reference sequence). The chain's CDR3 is CAWSPQGATNEKLFF. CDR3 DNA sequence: TGTGCCTGGAGTCCGCAAGGGGCAACTAATGAAAAACTGTTTTTT.

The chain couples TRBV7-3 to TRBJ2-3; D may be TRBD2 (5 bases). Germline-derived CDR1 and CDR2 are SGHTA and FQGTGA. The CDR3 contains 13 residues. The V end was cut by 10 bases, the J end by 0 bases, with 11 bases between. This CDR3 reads CATGKTSTDTQYF. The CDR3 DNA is TGTGCCACCGGGAAAACTAGCACAGATACGCAGTATTTT.

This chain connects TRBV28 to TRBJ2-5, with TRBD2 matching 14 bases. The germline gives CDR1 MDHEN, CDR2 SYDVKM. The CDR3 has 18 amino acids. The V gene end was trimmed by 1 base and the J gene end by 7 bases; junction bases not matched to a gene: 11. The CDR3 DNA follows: TGTGCCAGCAGTTTATATCGACTAGCGGGGGGGCCGGGTGCGACCCAGTACTTC. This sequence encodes CASSLYRLAGGPGATQYF.

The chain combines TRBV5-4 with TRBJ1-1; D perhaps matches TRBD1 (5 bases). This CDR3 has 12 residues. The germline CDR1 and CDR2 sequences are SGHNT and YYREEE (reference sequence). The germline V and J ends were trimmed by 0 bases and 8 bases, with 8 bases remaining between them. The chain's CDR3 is CASSLAQGEAFF. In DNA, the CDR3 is TGTGCCAGCAGCTTGGCCCAGGGAGAAGCTTTCTTT.

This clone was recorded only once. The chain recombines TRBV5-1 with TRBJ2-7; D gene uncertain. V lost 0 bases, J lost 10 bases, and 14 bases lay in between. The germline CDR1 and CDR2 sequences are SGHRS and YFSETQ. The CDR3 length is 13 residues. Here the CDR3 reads CASSLGLPLGQYF. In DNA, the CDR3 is TGCGCCAGCAGCTTGGGACTGCCCCTCGGTCAGTACTTC.

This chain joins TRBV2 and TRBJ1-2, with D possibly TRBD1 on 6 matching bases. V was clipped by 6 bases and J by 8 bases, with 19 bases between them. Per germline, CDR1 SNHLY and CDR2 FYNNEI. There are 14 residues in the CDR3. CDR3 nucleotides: TGTGCCAGCAGGGTCCGGGACACTGGAGGGGGCTACACCTTC. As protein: CASRVRDTGGGYTF.

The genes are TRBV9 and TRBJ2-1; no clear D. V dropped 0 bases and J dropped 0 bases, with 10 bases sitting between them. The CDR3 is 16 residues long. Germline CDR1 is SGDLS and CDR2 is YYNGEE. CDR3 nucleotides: TGTGCCAGCAGCGTAGTTTCTGGAAGCTCCTACAATGAGCAGTTCTTC. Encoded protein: CASSVVSGSSYNEQFF. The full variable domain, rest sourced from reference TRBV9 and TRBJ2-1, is DSGVTQTPKHLITATGQRVTLRCSPRSGDLSVYWYQQSLDQGLQFLIQYYNGEERAKGNILERFSAQQFPDLHSELNLSSLELGDSALYFCASSVVSGSSYNEQFFGPGTRLTVL.

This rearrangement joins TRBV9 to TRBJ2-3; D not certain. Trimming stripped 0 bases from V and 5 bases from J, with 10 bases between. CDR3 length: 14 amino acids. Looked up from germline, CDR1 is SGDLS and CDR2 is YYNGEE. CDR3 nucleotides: TGTGCCAGCAGCGTAGAGGCAGGATTAGATACGCAGTATTTT. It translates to CASSVEAGLDTQYF. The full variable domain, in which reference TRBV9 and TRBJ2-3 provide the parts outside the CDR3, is DSGVTQTPKHLITATGQRVTLRCSPRSGDLSVYWYQQSLDQGLQFLIQYYNGEERAKGNILERFSAQQFPDLHSELNLSSLELGDSALYFCASSVEAGLDTQYFGPGTRLTVL.

In nucleotides, the CDR3 is TGTGCCAGCAGCTCAGGACTAGCGGGGGAGGGGGAGTTCTTC. Protein: CASSSGLAGEGEFF. The chain recombines TRBV7-2 with TRBJ2-1; TRBD2 matches 13 bases. The trim removed 4 bases at V and 14 bases at J, leaving 8 bases unmatched. The CDR3 is 14 amino acids. Germline-derived CDR1 and CDR2 are SGHTA and FQGNSA.

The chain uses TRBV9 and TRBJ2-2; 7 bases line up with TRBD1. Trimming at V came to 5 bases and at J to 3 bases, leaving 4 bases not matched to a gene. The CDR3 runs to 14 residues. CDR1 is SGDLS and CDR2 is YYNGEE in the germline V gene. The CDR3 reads CASRRDSDTGELFF. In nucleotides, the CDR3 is TGTGCCAGCAGGAGGGACAGCGACACCGGGGAGCTGTTTTTT.

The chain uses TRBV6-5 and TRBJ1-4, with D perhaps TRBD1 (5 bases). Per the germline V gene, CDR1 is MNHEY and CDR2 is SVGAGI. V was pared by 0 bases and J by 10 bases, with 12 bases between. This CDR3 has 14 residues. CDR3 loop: CASSYSQGGVKLFF. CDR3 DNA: TGTGCCAGCAGTTACTCGCAGGGAGGAGTAAAACTGTTTTTT.

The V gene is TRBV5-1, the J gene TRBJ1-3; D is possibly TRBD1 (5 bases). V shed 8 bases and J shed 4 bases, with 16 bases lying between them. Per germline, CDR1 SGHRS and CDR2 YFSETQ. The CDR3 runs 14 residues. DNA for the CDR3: TGCGCCAGAGCCCGCTGGGGGTCCGGAAACACCATATATTTT. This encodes CARARWGSGNTIYF.

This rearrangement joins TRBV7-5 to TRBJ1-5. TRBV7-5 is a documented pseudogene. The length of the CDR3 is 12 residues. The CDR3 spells CARSPSWVGQHF. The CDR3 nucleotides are TGTGCCAGAAGCCCCTCCTGGGTAGGCCAGCATTTT.

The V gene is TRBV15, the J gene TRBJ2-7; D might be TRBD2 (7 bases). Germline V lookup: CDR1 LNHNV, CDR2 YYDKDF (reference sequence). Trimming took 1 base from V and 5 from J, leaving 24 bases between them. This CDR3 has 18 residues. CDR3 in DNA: TGTGCCACCAGCAGAGGAGGTTCTGCGGGGGCCATCGGGAACGAGCAGTACTTC. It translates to CATSRGGSAGAIGNEQYF. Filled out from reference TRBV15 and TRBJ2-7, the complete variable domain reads DAMVIQNPRYQVTQFGKPVTLSCSQTLNHNVMYWYQQKSSQAPKLLFHYYDKDFNNEADTPDNFQSRRPNTSFCFLDIRSPGLGDTAMYLCATSRGGSAGAIGNEQYFGPGTRLTVT.

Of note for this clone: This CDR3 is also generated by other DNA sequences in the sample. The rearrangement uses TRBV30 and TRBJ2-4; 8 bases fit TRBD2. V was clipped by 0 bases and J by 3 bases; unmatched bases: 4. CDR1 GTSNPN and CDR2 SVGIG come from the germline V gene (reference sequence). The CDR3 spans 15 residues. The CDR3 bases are TGTGCCTGGAGTGTTGCGGGAGGCGGCAAAAACATTCAGTACTTC. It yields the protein CAWSVAGGGKNIQYF.